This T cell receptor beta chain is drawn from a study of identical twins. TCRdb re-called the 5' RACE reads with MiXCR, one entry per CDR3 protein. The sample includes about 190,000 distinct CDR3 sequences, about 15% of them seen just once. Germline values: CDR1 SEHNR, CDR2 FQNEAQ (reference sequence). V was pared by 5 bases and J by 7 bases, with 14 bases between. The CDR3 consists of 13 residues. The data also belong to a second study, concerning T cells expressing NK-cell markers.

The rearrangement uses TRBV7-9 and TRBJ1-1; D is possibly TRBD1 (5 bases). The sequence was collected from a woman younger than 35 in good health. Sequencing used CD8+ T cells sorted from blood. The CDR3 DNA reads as TGTGCCAGCAGCGGGACCACTTTCGTTGAAGCTTTCTTT. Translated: CASSGTTFVEAFF.